This T cell receptor (beta chain) comes out of a study of Ad26.COV2.S vaccination and SARS-CoV-2 variants. The sample's treatment: some 20 received Ad26.COV2.S at low or high dose, single or two shots; about five received placebo; per-sample allocation not given. Following the first vaccine or placebo injection, samples were taken on day 63. Germline CDR1 is KGHDR and CDR2 is SFDVKD. The CDR3 covers 14 residues. V lost 2 bases to trimming and J lost 7 bases; unmatched junction nucleotides: 5. Assay used: immunoSEQ multiplex PCR; TCRdb lists only in-frame clones, some missing. The data contain 200,000 to 300,000 clones, 85% to 90% of them seen just once; the ten biggest clones take up about 10%.

This material consisted of peripheral blood, taken in a trial of Ad26.COV2.S vaccine versus placebo. The source is a person aged 18-60 years who received the Ad26.COV2.S COVID-19 vaccine or a placebo. The chain combines TRBV24-1 with TRBJ1-2, with 8 bases aligning to TRBD1. CDR3 loop: CATSDSQGALGYTF. The CDR3 bases are TGTGCCACCAGTGATTCCCAGGGGGCGCTTGGCTACACCTTC.